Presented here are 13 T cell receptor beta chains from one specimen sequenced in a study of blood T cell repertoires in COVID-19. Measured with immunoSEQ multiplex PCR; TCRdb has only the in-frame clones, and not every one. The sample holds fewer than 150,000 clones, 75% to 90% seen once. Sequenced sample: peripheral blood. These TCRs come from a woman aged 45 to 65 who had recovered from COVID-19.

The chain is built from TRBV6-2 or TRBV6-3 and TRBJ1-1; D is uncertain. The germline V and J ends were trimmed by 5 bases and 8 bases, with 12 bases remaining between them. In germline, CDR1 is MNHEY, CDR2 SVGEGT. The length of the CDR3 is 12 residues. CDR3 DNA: TGTGCCAGCAGTCGGTGGAGGGAAGAAGCTTTCTTT. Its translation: CASSRWREEAFF.

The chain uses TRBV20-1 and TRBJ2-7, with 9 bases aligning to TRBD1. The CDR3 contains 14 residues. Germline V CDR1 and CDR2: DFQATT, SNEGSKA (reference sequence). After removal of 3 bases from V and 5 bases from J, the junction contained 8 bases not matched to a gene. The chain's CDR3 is CSASQTGGGDEQYF. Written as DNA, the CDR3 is TGCAGTGCTAGTCAAACAGGGGGCGGCGACGAGCAGTACTTC.

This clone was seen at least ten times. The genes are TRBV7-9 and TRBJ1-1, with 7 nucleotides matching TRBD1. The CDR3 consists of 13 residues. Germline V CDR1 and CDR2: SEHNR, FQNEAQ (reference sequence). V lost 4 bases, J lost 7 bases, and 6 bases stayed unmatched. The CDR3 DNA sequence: TGTGCCAGCAGCTCGGGACAGCGCTATGAAGCTTTCTTT. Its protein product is CASSSGQRYEAFF.

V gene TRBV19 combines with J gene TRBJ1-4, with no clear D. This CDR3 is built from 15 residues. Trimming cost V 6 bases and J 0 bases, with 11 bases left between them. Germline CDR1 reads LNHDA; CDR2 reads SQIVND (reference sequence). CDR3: CASRSTPATNEKLFF. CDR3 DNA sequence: TGTGCCAGTAGATCGACACCTGCAACTAATGAAAAACTGTTTTTT.

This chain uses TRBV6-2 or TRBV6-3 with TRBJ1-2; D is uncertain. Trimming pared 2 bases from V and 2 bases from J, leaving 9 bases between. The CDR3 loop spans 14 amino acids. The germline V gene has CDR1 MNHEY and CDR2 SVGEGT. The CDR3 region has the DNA TGTGCCAGCAGTTACGCGGTGTCCAACTATGGCTACACCTTC. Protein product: CASSYAVSNYGYTF.

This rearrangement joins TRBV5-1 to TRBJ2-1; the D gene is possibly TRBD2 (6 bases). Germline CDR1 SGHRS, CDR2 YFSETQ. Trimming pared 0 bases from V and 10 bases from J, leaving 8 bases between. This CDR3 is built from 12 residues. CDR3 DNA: TGCGCCAGCAGCTTGGATCGGGGGGAGCAGTTCTTC. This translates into CASSLDRGEQFF.

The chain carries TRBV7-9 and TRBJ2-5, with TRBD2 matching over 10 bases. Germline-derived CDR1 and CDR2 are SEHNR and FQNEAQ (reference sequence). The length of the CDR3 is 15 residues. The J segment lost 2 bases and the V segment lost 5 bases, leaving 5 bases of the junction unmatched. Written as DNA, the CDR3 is TGTGCCAGCAGCACTTCGACTAGCGGGCAAGAGACCCAGTACTTC. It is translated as CASSTSTSGQETQYF. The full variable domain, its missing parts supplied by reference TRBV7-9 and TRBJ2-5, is DTGVSQNPRHKITKRGQNVTFRCDPISEHNRLYWYRQTLGQGPEFLTYFQNEAQLEKSRLLSDRFSAERPKGSFSTLEIQRTEQGDSAMYLCASSTSTSGQETQYFGPGTRLLVL.

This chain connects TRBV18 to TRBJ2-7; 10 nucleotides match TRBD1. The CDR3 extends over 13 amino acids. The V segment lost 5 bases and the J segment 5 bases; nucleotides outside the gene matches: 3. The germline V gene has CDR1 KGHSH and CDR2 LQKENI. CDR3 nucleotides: TGTGCCAGCTCAGTAGGACAGGGGGACGAGCAGTACTTC. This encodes CASSVGQGDEQYF.

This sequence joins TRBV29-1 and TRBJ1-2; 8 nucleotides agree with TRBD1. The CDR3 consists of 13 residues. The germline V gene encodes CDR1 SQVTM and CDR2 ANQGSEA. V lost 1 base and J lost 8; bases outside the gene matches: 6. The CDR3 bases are TGCAGCGTTGAAGTTGACAGGGGTGTAGGCTACACCTTC. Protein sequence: CSVEVDRGVGYTF.

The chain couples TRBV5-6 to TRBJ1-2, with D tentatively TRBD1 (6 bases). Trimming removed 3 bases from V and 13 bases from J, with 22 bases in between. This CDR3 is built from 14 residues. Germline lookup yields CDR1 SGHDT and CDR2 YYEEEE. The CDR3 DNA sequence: TGTGCCAGCAGCTCACCTAAGGGGACAAGATTCTTCACCTTC. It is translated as CASSSPKGTRFFTF.

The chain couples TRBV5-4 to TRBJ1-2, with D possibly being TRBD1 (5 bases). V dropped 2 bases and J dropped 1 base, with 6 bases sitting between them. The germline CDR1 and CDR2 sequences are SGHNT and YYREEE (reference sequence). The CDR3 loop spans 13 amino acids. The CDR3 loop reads CASSFGGNYGYTF. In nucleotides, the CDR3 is TGTGCCAGCAGCTTCGGGGGTAACTATGGCTACACCTTC.

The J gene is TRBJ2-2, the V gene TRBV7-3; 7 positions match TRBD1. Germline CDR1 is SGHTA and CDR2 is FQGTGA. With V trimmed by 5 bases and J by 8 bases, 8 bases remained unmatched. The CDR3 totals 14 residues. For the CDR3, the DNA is TGTGCCAGCAGCCCAGCGGACAGGTCGGGGGAGCTGTTTTTT. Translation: CASSPADRSGELFF.

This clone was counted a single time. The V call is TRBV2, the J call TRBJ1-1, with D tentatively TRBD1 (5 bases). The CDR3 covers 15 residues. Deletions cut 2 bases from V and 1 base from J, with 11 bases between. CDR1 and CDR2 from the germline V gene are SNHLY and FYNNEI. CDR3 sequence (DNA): TGTGCCAGCAGTGAACTAGGGGCAGCGAACACTGAAGCTTTCTTT. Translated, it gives CASSELGAANTEAFF. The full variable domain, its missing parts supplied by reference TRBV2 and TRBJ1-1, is EPEVTQTPSHQVTQMGQEVILRCVPISNHLYFYWYRQILGQKVEFLVSFYNNEISEKSEIFDDQFSVERPDGSNFTLKIRSTKLEDSAMYFCASSELGAANTEAFFGQGTRLTVV.